This T cell receptor beta chain was captured in a study of T-cell reconstitution after alpha-beta-depleted transplantation in children (TCRdb year 2016). Study-level background: The study quantitatively tracked T-cell immune reconstitution after TCRalphabeta/CD19-depleted allogeneic hematopoietic cell transplantation in children using TCR repertoire profiling.

The treatment or condition label of this sample denotes: allogeneic hematopoietic cell transplantation with graft depleted of TCRalphabeta T cells and CD19 B cells. The children who served as transplant recipients had been given grafts of TCRalphabeta/CD19-depleted allogeneic hematopoietic cells. Library preparation used PCR. Sequencing was performed on an Illumina HiSeq 2500. TCR library preparation used molecular barcoding, with unique molecular identifiers applied to normalize quantification of the TCRbeta repertoire. TCRdb's own reprocessing of the public reads used fastp at Q25 and MiXCR and kept productive beta chains. Rows matching on CDR3 protein sequence are summarized as one entry with the most common DNA and genes. For this sample there are 98,000 or so distinct CDR3 sequences; 5% to 7% appear just once. Clones ranked in the top ten supply 20% to 25% of the sample. At least ten counts were recorded for this clonotype. Which antigen it targets is not known. Qualities for individual bases were not recorded, and no much larger clone is one base off.

The germline V gene sets CDR1 to SGDLS and CDR2 to YYNGEE. Including cysteine and phenylalanine, the CDR3 has 14 amino acids. The retained sequence is limited to the CDR3, 42 bases, with the frame set at the first base. The junction carries 10 bases between V and J, which are trimmed by 3 bases and 3 bases respectively. What the authors observed across the whole study: The frequencies of hyperexpanded clones fell over the following months, and after one year, T-cell counts and TCRbeta diversity were mostly attributed to newly produced T cells. The apparently early recovery of alphabetaT-cell counts about two months after transplant reportedly depended on only several hundred rapidly expanded clones that came from non-depleted graft cells. In some patients, the high TCRbeta diversity seen at day 60 was put down to recipient T cells and intrathymic progenitors that had survived conditioning.

The receptor was isolated from a male patient between 2 and 10 years old who had a stem cell transplant for acute lymphoblastic leukemia, so the T cells may come from the graft donor. Here the chain combines TRBV9 and TRBJ2-4, with a tentative D gene TRBD2 over 5 matching bases. The source was PBMCs, mostly from graft donor cells, collected 360 days after TCRalphabeta/CD19-depleted stem cell transplant. At the DNA level, the sequence is TGTGCCAGCAGCGGCGGGTTTGGCAAAAACATTCAGTACTTC. This codes for CASSGGFGKNIQYF.